The clone carrying this TCR beta chain turned up a few times. Antigen specificity is unknown. This entry comes from a study of cytomegalovirus exposure and HLA in healthy donors. Study-wide results and limits: Within the data, a cluster of highly shared sequence variants was likely a sequencing artifact. Compared with the roughly 670-donor mean, an Asian-associated ancestry cluster reportedly had fewer N-insertions, according to a later analysis. Accurate prediction of most subjects' HLA-A and HLA-B alleles from TCR beta sequences was reported.

Trimming removed 3 bases at V and 3 bases at J, with 12 bases between. The CDR3 loop spans 14 amino acids. Germline V CDR1 and CDR2: MGHDK, SYGVNS. This cohort consisted of healthy bone marrow donors. The PCR employed 60 Vbeta primers together with 13 Jbeta primers. The protocol was immunoSEQ multiplex PCR, while the TCRdb copy is restricted to in-frame clones and leaves out a portion. Of approximately 130,000 clones listed, about 77% are singletons. V usage is TRBV25-1 and J usage is TRBJ2-7; TRBD1 is a possible D gene (5 bases). Material for sequencing was PBMCs. This sequence was found in a middle-aged man in good health and CMV-seronegative. CDR3 amino acids: CASSDLAQGYEQYF. DNA for the CDR3: TGTGCCAGCAGTGACTTGGCGCAGGGCTACGAGCAGTACTTC.